At least ten counts were recorded for the clone carrying this T cell receptor (beta chain). Its antigen is unknown. The CDR3 goes on 3 residues after the read ends, and that part is filled in from the germline J gene. Germline V gene sequence: CDR1 SNHLY, CDR2 FYNNEI. The germline V and J ends were trimmed by 8 bases and 5 bases, with 22 bases remaining between them. This CDR3 contains 15 residues. The sample belongs to a study of T cell clonality in common variable immunodeficiency. TCRdb keeps only in-frame clones here, not all; method: immunoSEQ multiplex PCR. The repertoire has about 19,000 clones, none seen only once; the ten largest take 2.5%. Study conclusions and caveats: Reportedly, TCR beta sequences from common variable immunodeficiency showed fewer deletions and N-nucleotide insertions.

The chain recombines TRBV2 with TRBJ2-7; tentatively, D is TRBD2 (6 bases). This receptor was obtained from a human donor with common variable immunodeficiency. The sequencing sample was made of peripheral blood mononuclear cells. The sequenced part of the CDR3 DNA is TGTGCCAGCGTCCGACTAGAATCCAGCGTCCACGAG. It translates to CASVRLESSVHE. The complete CDR3 sequence is CASVRLESSVHEQYF.